A single sample is the source of the 31 T cell receptor beta chains below, sequenced in a study of T cells in women clearing cervical HPV infection. Assay used: immunoSEQ multiplex PCR; TCRdb lists only in-frame clones, some missing. Its clone listing holds around 20,000 clones. The sample was blood buffy coat. The source of these receptors is a woman between 18 and 70 years old with a cervical HPV16 infection that either progressed to CIN3+ or cleared (not recorded which).

By frequency, this clone is medium-sized. From the germline J gene comes the end of the CDR3, since the read stops 3 residues before it. This chain joins TRBV18 and TRBJ2-3, with 8 bases that match TRBD1. The junction had 6 bases not matched to a gene; V was cut back by 1 base and J by 3 bases. Germline loops: CDR1 KGHSH, CDR2 LQKENI. The CDR3 sequence is 16 residues long. The CDR3 bases that were read are TGTGCCAGCTCACCACGGGCAGGGGGCGAAACAGATACG. It specifies CASSPRAGGETDT. In full, the CDR3 is CASSPRAGGETDTQYF. Looking up the rest from reference TRBV18 and TRBJ2-3 gives the full variable domain: NAGVMQNPRHLVRRRGQEARLRCSPMKGHSHVYWYRQLPEEGLKFMVYLQKENIIDESGMPKERFSAEFPKEGPSILRIQQVVRGDSAAYFCASSPRAGGETDTQYFGPGTRLTVL.

Regarding this clone: Coverage ceases 3 residues before the CDR3 finishes, and the germline J gene fills in the end. The chain links TRBV9 to TRBJ2-1; a weak D match, TRBD2 (6 bases). V was cut by 4 bases and J by 1 base, with 12 bases left in between. The CDR3 runs to 15 residues. CDR1 and CDR2 from the germline V gene are SGDLS and YYNGEE. The chain's CDR3 is CASSSGGASYNEQFF. The sequenced part of the CDR3 DNA is TGTGCCAGCAGCTCCGGGGGAGCATCCTACAATGAG.

Regarding this clone: The read ends 3 residues shy of where the CDR3 ends; the end is completed using the germline J gene. The V and J genes are TRBV19 and TRBJ2-1, with TRBD1 identical over 8 bases. Germline V gene lookup returns CDR1 LNHDA and CDR2 SQIVND (reference sequence). Trimming cost V 2 bases and J 4 bases; bases outside gene matches: 7. This CDR3 region has 16 residues. CDR3 DNA (partial): TGTGCCAGTAGTATATTCGGCCAGGGGGCTTACAATGAG. Residues: CASSIFGQGAYNE. The whole CDR3 region reads CASSIFGQGAYNEQFF.

Concerning this clone itself: The read ends 3 residues before the CDR3 terminus; that terminus is restored from the germline J gene. The V call is TRBV20-1, the J call TRBJ2-3, with D perhaps matching TRBD1 (6 bases). V was clipped by 3 bases and J by 2 bases, with 12 bases between them. CDR1 is DFQATT and CDR2 is SNEGSKA in the germline V gene (reference sequence). The CDR3 extends over 14 amino acids. CDR3 amino acids: CSARLTGNTDTQYF. The DNA read from the CDR3 is TGCAGTGCTAGGTTGACAGGTAACACAGATACG.

Of note for this clone: Read sequence stops 3 residues before the CDR3 end, and the germline J gene provides the missing end. This chain uses TRBV7-9 with TRBJ1-1; D may be TRBD1 (6 bases). The length of the CDR3 is 14 residues. Trimming removed 7 bases at V and 5 bases at J, with 17 bases between. Germline CDR1 is SEHNR and CDR2 is FQNEAQ (reference sequence). This CDR3 reads CASTPSQGLTEAFF. The CDR3 bases that were read are TGTGCCAGCACACCATCACAGGGTCTTACTGAA.

Regarding this clone: The read finishes 3 residues shy of the CDR3 end, and the germline J gene is used to complete it. The identical CDR3 is also encoded by other nucleotide sequences in the sample. V usage is TRBV7-2 and J usage is TRBJ1-3; 7 bases fit TRBD1. Trimming cost V 5 bases and J 8 bases; bases outside gene matches: 6. The CDR3 sequence is 13 residues long. Germline loops: CDR1 SGHTA, CDR2 FQGNSA. CDR3 DNA (partial): TGTGCCAGCAGCCAGACAGGGCGGGACACC. This sequence encodes CASSQTGRDT. The whole CDR3 protein is CASSQTGRDTIYF.

On this clone itself: The read falls 3 residues short of the CDR3 end, and the missing part is taken from the germline J gene. The V and J genes are TRBV20-1 and TRBJ2-3; tentatively, D is TRBD2 (6 bases). V dropped 3 bases and J dropped 5 bases, with 9 bases sitting between them. The germline CDR1 and CDR2 sequences are DFQATT and SNEGSKA (reference sequence). The CDR3 extends over 12 amino acids. This chain's CDR3 is CSARLARDTQYF. CDR3 DNA (partial): TGCAGTGCTAGGCTAGCGAGAGATACG.

Notes on this clone: With the read ending 3 residues before the CDR3 end, the germline J gene is used to fill in that end. The chain is built from TRBV30 and TRBJ1-2, with D hard to call. Per the germline V gene, CDR1 is GTSNPN and CDR2 is SVGIG (reference sequence). The CDR3 loop spans 13 amino acids. CDR3 DNA (partial): TGTGCCTGGAGTGTAAAAGTCGGTAATACC. Protein: CAWSVKVGNT. The full CDR3 protein reads CAWSVKVGNTYTF.

CDR3 loop: CASSPGEGRADTQYF. The covered CDR3 bases are TGTGCCAGCAGCCCAGGGGAGGGAAGGGCAGATACG. The chain combines TRBV11-2 with TRBJ2-3, with a possible D match to TRBD2 (7 bases). With the read ending 3 residues before the CDR3 end, the germline J gene is used to fill in that end. V was cut by 5 bases and J by 4 bases, with 16 bases left in between. Germline V lookup: CDR1 SGHAT, CDR2 FQNNGV. This CDR3 region has 15 residues.

A remark on this clone: The CDR3 end falls 3 residues outside the read, so it is completed with the germline J gene. J is TRBJ1-2 and V is TRBV7-2, with D maybe TRBD1 (5 bases). The V and J ends lost 1 base and 2 bases respectively, with 8 bases between them. CDR1 is SGHTA and CDR2 is FQGNSA in the germline V gene. The CDR3 covers 14 residues. The covered CDR3 bases are TGTGCCAGCAGCTTAGGACAGCAGAACTATGGC. This encodes CASSLGQQNYG. The full-length CDR3 reads as CASSLGQQNYGYTF.

To note about this clone: The CDR3 end lies 3 residues beyond the end of the read and is filled in from the germline J gene. The rearrangement links TRBV20-1 to TRBJ2-5, with 7 bases aligning to TRBD2. CDR3 length equals 12 residues. J was trimmed by 2 bases and V by 6 bases; bases with no gene match: 3. Germline V gives CDR1 DFQATT, CDR2 SNEGSKA (reference sequence). The part of the CDR3 DNA that was read is TGCAGTGCCCGAGCGGGGCAAGAGACC. Residues: CSARAGQET. The full CDR3 reads CSARAGQETQYF.

The part of the CDR3 DNA that was read is TGTGCCAGCAGTTTAGACAGGAACTATGGC. Residues: CASSLDRNYG. The full-length CDR3 reads as CASSLDRNYGYTF. This sequence joins TRBV2 and TRBJ1-2; tentative D call: TRBD1 (6 bases). The read terminates 3 residues ahead of where the CDR3 ends, so the germline J gene completes it. The CDR3 loop spans 13 amino acids. Trimming stripped 5 bases from V and 2 bases from J, with 9 bases between. Germline CDR1 is SNHLY and CDR2 is FYNNEI.

In regard to this clone: Read data end 3 residues before the CDR3 end; the end is taken from the germline J gene. The chain recombines TRBV20-1 with TRBJ2-1; 11 bases line up with TRBD2. The CDR3 sequence is 15 residues long. The J segment lost 3 bases and the V segment lost 8 bases, leaving 9 bases of the junction unmatched. The germline CDR1 and CDR2 sequences are DFQATT and SNEGSKA (reference sequence). CDR3 DNA, as far as it was read: TGCAGTTTCGGACCTAGCGGGGGGAGCTACAATGAG. This sequence encodes CSFGPSGGSYNE. The entire CDR3 sequence reads CSFGPSGGSYNEQFF.

About this clone: The read falls 3 residues short of the CDR3 end, and the missing part is taken from the germline J gene. This chain connects TRBV5-5 to TRBJ2-7; 8 positions agree with TRBD1. The CDR3 length is 14 residues. In germline, CDR1 is SGHKS, CDR2 YYEKEE (reference sequence). Germline trimming cut 2 bases from V and 4 bases from J; bases unmatched to any gene: 5. CDR3 loop: CASSFAQGAYEQYF. CDR3 bases read: TGTGCCAGCAGCTTCGCTCAGGGGGCTTACGAG.

Regarding this clone: The read ends 3 residues before the CDR3 terminus; that terminus is restored from the germline J gene. This chain connects TRBV2 to TRBJ2-5; D gene unclear. There are 13 residues in the CDR3. Germline values: CDR1 SNHLY, CDR2 FYNNEI. Trimming removed 3 bases from V and 0 bases from J, with 5 bases in between. The sequenced part of the CDR3 DNA is TGTGCCAGCAGTGACAGGTACCAAGAGACC. Translating gives CASSDRYQET. The whole CDR3 sequence reads CASSDRYQETQYF.

With respect to this clone: The sequence runs out 3 residues before the end of the CDR3; the remainder is reconstructed from the germline J gene. The V call is TRBV27, the J call TRBJ2-1; perhaps TRBD1 as D (6 bases). Germline CDR1 and CDR2: MNHEY and SMNVEV (reference sequence). The CDR3 is made up of 15 amino acids. V was clipped by 5 bases and J by 0 bases, with 11 bases between them. CDR3 DNA, as far as it was read: TGTGCCAGCAGTCTACAGGGACCCTCCTACAATGAG. Amino acids: CASSLQGPSYNE. The whole CDR3 protein reads CASSLQGPSYNEQFF.

A word on this clone: A junction boundary mismatches the germline segment, possibly from a read error. Sequencing ends 3 residues short of the CDR3 end; the germline J gene provides the rest. V and J are TRBV4-2 and TRBJ2-7; D is possibly TRBD2 (5 bases). The CDR3 length is 14 residues. Germline loops: CDR1 LGHNA, CDR2 YNFKEQ. CDR3 DNA, as far as it was read: TGCGCCAGCAGCCAAGTGGACTCCGCCGGCGAG. Its protein is CASSQVDSAGE. The full-length CDR3 reads as CASSQVDSAGEQYF.

Note on this clone: The read gets to within 3 residues of the CDR3 end, and the germline J gene fills in the rest. This chain connects TRBV7-3 to TRBJ1-6; 9 nucleotides agree with TRBD1. Germline V gene lookup returns CDR1 SGHTA and CDR2 FQGTGA. The CDR3 has 14 residues. V shed 4 bases, J shed 10 bases, and the junction held 5 bases outside the gene matches. This chain's CDR3 is CASSYWDRDSPLHF. Partial CDR3 DNA: TGTGCCAGCAGCTACTGGGACAGGGACTCACCC.

To note about this clone: The CDR3 end is not reached by the read, which stops 3 residues before it; the germline J gene fills it in. The chain joins TRBV12-3 or TRBV12-4 to TRBJ2-3; 9 bases fit TRBD2. The CDR3 is 15 residues long. V shed 8 bases and J 3 bases; nucleotides not matched to a gene: 9. The CDR3 bases that were read are TGTGCCAGCCGATCAGGCGGGGGGGAAACAGATACG. Amino acids: CASRSGGGETDT. The entire CDR3 reads CASRSGGGETDTQYF.

As for this clone: The sequenced fragment ends 3 residues before the CDR3 boundary, so the rest is inferred from the germline J gene. The genes are TRBV27 and TRBJ2-3; 10 bases match TRBD1. The CDR3 is 15 residues long. Trimming removed 4 bases from V and 2 bases from J; junction bases left unmatched: 3. The germline CDR1 and CDR2 sequences are MNHEY and SMNVEV (reference sequence). Incomplete CDR3 DNA: TGTGCCAGCAGTTGGGACAGGGGAATCACAGATACG. Encoded protein: CASSWDRGITDT. The whole CDR3 reads CASSWDRGITDTQYF.

Notes on this clone: The DNA ends 3 residues before the CDR3 does, and the rest of the CDR3 is filled in from the germline J gene. J is TRBJ1-5 and V is TRBV19; TRBD1 matches 7 bases. The ends lost 9 bases at V and 3 bases at J; junction bases unmatched: 5. Germline loops: CDR1 LNHDA, CDR2 SQIVND (reference sequence). The CDR3 length is 13 residues. The CDR3 bases that were read are TGTGCCAGCGAGACAGGGTACAATCAGCCC. It is translated as CASETGYNQP. The whole CDR3 reads CASETGYNQPQHF. Using reference TRBV19 and TRBJ1-5 for the parts outside the CDR3, the full variable domain is DGGITQSPKYLFRKEGQNVTLSCEQNLNHDAMYWYRQDPGQGLRLIYYSQIVNDFQKGDIAEGYSVSREKKESFPLTVTSAQKNPTAFYLCASETGYNQPQHFGDGTRLSIL.

Comments on this clone: The read halts 3 residues ahead of the CDR3 end, with the missing end drawn from the germline J gene. The V gene is TRBV7-3, the J gene TRBJ2-3; 10 bases align to TRBD2. CDR3 length equals 16 residues. The J segment lost 1 base and the V segment lost 6 bases, leaving 7 bases of the junction unmatched. Germline lookup yields CDR1 SGHTA and CDR2 FQGTGA. The sequenced CDR3 bases are TGTGCCAGCAGGGACCCCGGGACTAGCGGCACAGATACG. This gives the protein CASRDPGTSGTDT. The full CDR3 protein is CASRDPGTSGTDTQYF. Using reference TRBV7-3 and TRBJ2-3 for the parts outside the CDR3, the full variable domain is GAGVSQTPSNKVTEKGKYVELRCDPISGHTALYWYRQSLGQGPEFLIYFQGTGAADDSGLPNDRFFAVRPEGSVSTLKIQRTERGDSAVYLCASRDPGTSGTDTQYFGPGTRLTVL.

In the case of this clone: The sequence runs out 3 residues before the end of the CDR3; the remainder is reconstructed from the germline J gene. The V and J genes are TRBV28 and TRBJ2-3; the match to TRBD2 covers 10 bases. CDR1 and CDR2 (germline): MDHEN, SYDVKM. V lost 2 bases and J lost 0; bases outside the gene matches: 11. The CDR3 spans 19 residues. The part of the CDR3 DNA that was read is TGTGCCAGCAGTTTAACGGCTAGCGGGGGAGACCTTAGCACAGATACG. Translating it yields CASSLTASGGDLSTDT. The complete CDR3 reads CASSLTASGGDLSTDTQYF.

The DNA read from the CDR3 is TGTGCCAGCATCCGGACAGGGGGCGCCTACAATGAG. This codes for CASIRTGGAYNE. From start to end, the CDR3 is CASIRTGGAYNEQFF. The V and J genes are TRBV6-2 or TRBV6-3 and TRBJ2-1; 11 bases line up with TRBD1. The DNA ends 3 residues before the CDR3 does, and the rest of the CDR3 is filled in from the germline J gene. The ends lost 7 bases at V and 2 bases at J; junction bases unmatched: 4. Germline V gene lookup returns CDR1 MNHEY and CDR2 SVGEGT. The length of the CDR3 is 15 residues.

With respect to this clone: The CDR3 end lies 3 residues beyond the end of the read and is filled in from the germline J gene. The V and J genes are TRBV7-2 and TRBJ1-2; 7 bases fit TRBD1. The CDR3 sequence is 13 residues long. The germline V gene encodes CDR1 SGHTA and CDR2 FQGNSA. CDR3 loop: CASTSTGPRGYTF. CDR3 bases read: TGTGCCAGCACCTCGACAGGGCCAAGGGGC.

To note about this clone: The DNA ends 3 residues before the CDR3 does, and the rest of the CDR3 is filled in from the germline J gene. V and J are TRBV20-1 and TRBJ1-2, with 7 bases identical to TRBD1. Trimming at V came to 6 bases and at J to 3 bases, leaving 13 bases not matched to a gene. The CDR3 length is 15 residues. Germline assignment: CDR1 DFQATT and CDR2 SNEGSKA (reference sequence). The sequenced part of the CDR3 DNA is TGCAGTGCCCAAGGGGGCGGGGTCACCGACTATGGC. Its translation is CSAQGGGVTDYG. The complete CDR3 reads CSAQGGGVTDYGYTF.

As concerns this clone: From the germline J gene comes the end of the CDR3, since the read stops 3 residues before it. The chain recombines TRBV19 with TRBJ2-7; 13 nucleotides align to TRBD2. The CDR3 spans 14 residues. In germline, CDR1 is LNHDA, CDR2 SQIVND (reference sequence). Trimming cost V 6 bases and J 3 bases; bases outside gene matches: 2. The sequenced part of the CDR3 DNA is TGTGCCAGTAGCTGGACTAGCGGGAGCTACGAG. Encoded protein: CASSWTSGSYE. The CDR3 as a whole reads CASSWTSGSYEQYF.

Concerning this clone itself: The read ends 3 residues shy of where the CDR3 ends; the end is completed using the germline J gene. The chain employs TRBV2 and TRBJ2-3, with D possibly being TRBD2 (6 bases). Germline lookup yields CDR1 SNHLY and CDR2 FYNNEI. CDR3 length: 14 amino acids. The CDR3 bases that were read are TGTGCCAGCGTGCGGGGCGCGGGCAATCAGCCG. Protein product: CASVRGAGNQP. The whole CDR3 sequence is CASVRGAGNQPQYF.

CDR3 in amino acids: CAWSVGQYSNQPQHF. The CDR3 DNA, read in part, is TGTGCCTGGAGTGTAGGACAGTATAGCAATCAGCCC. This chain connects TRBV30 to TRBJ1-5, with D maybe TRBD1 (6 bases). The sequenced fragment ends 3 residues before the CDR3 boundary, so the rest is inferred from the germline J gene. Germline CDR1 is GTSNPN and CDR2 is SVGIG (reference sequence). Trimming took off 0 bases at V and 0 bases at J, with 9 bases between the two ends. The CDR3 is 15 amino acids.

CDR3 in amino acids: CASSGKTGGGWETQYF. The sequenced CDR3 bases are TGTGCCAGCAGTGGGAAGACAGGGGGAGGGTGGGAGACC. V is TRBV6-2 or TRBV6-3 and J is TRBJ2-5; 9 bases map to TRBD1. The read ends 3 residues shy of where the CDR3 ends; the end is completed using the germline J gene. The CDR3 sequence is 16 residues long. V trimming: 5 bases; J trimming: 5 bases; junction bases outside the gene matches: 12. CDR1 is MNHEY and CDR2 is SVGEGT in the germline V gene.

This clone ranks as medium-sized in terms of frequency. The missing CDR3 end, 3 residues past where the read stops, is filled in from the germline J gene. The sample carries other DNA sequences with the same CDR3. The V call is TRBV18, the J call TRBJ2-1; 8 bases line up with TRBD2. Germline CDR1 and CDR2: KGHSH and LQKENI. This CDR3 is 16 amino acids long. V dropped 0 bases and J dropped 7; count of bases not matched to a gene: 8. CDR3 protein: CASSPPTAGGANEQFF. The part of the CDR3 DNA that was read is TGTGCCAGCTCACCACCAACCGCGGGGGGTGCAAATGAG. Based on the CDR3 plus reference TRBV18 and TRBJ2-1, the full variable domain is NAGVMQNPRHLVRRRGQEARLRCSPMKGHSHVYWYRQLPEEGLKFMVYLQKENIIDESGMPKERFSAEFPKEGPSILRIQQVVRGDSAAYFCASSPPTAGGANEQFFGPGTRLTVL.